What follows are 10 T cell receptor beta chains derived from one specimen sequenced in a study of T cell responses to AZD1222 COVID-19 vaccine. Assay used: immunoSEQ multiplex PCR; TCRdb lists only in-frame clones, some missing. The table records 90,000 to 120,000 clones, roughly 90% of them present only once. The source material was peripheral blood, sampled on day 0 of MenACWY control vaccination. The source is an adult in good health.

The chain links TRBV9 to TRBJ2-1; 10 positions agree with TRBD1. The CDR3 is 16 residues long. Germline values: CDR1 SGDLS, CDR2 YYNGEE. The trim removed 2 bases at V and 0 bases at J, leaving 2 bases unmatched. CDR3 DNA sequence: TGTGCCAGCAGCGTTGACAGGGGGCGCTCCTACAATGAGCAGTTCTTC. It yields the protein CASSVDRGRSYNEQFF.

The chain uses TRBV6-5 and TRBJ1-5; tentative D call: TRBD1 (6 bases). Germline lookup yields CDR1 MNHEY and CDR2 SVGAGI. The V and J ends lost 5 bases and 3 bases respectively, with 14 bases between them. This CDR3 contains 15 residues. CDR3 region: CASSPTGLFNQPQHF. The CDR3 region has the DNA TGTGCCAGCAGTCCTACAGGGTTGTTCAATCAGCCCCAGCATTTT.

The chain employs TRBV7-6 and TRBJ2-4; D possibly corresponds to TRBD1 (6 bases). This CDR3 comprises 15 residues. Germline V CDR1 and CDR2: SGHVS, FNYEAQ. The germline V and J ends were trimmed by 5 bases and 0 bases, with 11 bases remaining between them. The CDR3 loop reads CASSPGHRAKNIQYF. The CDR3 DNA is TGTGCCAGCAGCCCGGGACATCGAGCCAAAAACATTCAGTACTTC.

The chain uses TRBV7-2 and TRBJ2-1, with D uncertain. This CDR3 has 15 amino acids. V was pared by 3 bases and J by 0 bases, with 9 bases between. Looked up from germline, CDR1 is SGHTA and CDR2 is FQGNSA. This CDR3 reads CASSFQMSSYNEQFF. CDR3 bases: TGTGCCAGCAGCTTCCAGATGAGCTCCTACAATGAGCAGTTCTTC.

This clone turned up a few times. Other DNA sequences of this sample code for an identical CDR3. The genes are TRBV11-2 and TRBJ2-7; a weak D match, TRBD2 (6 bases). This CDR3 spans 15 amino acids. Trimming cost V 0 bases and J 0 bases, with 9 bases left between them. Looked up from germline, CDR1 is SGHAT and CDR2 is FQNNGV. CDR3 sequence: CASSLEGRGSYEQYF. The CDR3 DNA reads as TGTGCCAGCAGCTTAGAGGGGCGGGGCTCCTACGAGCAGTACTTC.

The gene calls are TRBV6-1 and TRBJ2-3; 12 bases agree with TRBD2. CDR3 length: 16 residues. Trimming removed 1 base from V and 7 bases from J; junction bases left unmatched: 6. CDR1 and CDR2 from the germline V gene are MNHNS and SASEGT. The CDR3 sequence: CASSEVPSGGAHTQYF. The CDR3 region has the DNA TGTGCCAGCAGTGAAGTCCCTAGCGGGGGGGCCCATACGCAGTATTTT.

This clone was observed a single time. V gene TRBV28 combines with J gene TRBJ1-3; 7 bases are shared with TRBD1. The CDR3 contains 16 residues. Trimming took 5 bases from V and 3 from J; bases not matched to a gene: 10. Germline V gene data show CDR1 as MDHEN and CDR2 as SYDVKM. The CDR3 reads CASSAGQLYLGNTIYF. In DNA, the CDR3 is TGTGCCAGCAGTGCGGGACAGCTGTACCTTGGAAACACCATATATTTT.

This clone came up once. The chain uses TRBV4-1 and TRBJ1-5; possible D gene TRBD1, 6 bases. Germline V gene sequence: CDR1 MGHRA, CDR2 YSYEKL. V lost 0 bases and J 7 bases, leaving 13 bases between the germline ends. The CDR3 covers 15 residues. The CDR3 reads CASSQDRGRGQPQHF. The CDR3 region has the DNA TGCGCCAGCAGCCAAGATCGGGGCAGGGGACAGCCCCAGCATTTT.

This clone was detected a few times. The chain carries TRBV15 and TRBJ1-1; 10 bases map to TRBD1. The germline gives CDR1 LNHNV, CDR2 YYDKDF (reference sequence). This CDR3 is built from 15 residues. V was clipped by 9 bases and J by 1 base; unmatched bases: 8. As DNA, the CDR3 is TGTGCCACGTCGAGACAGGGGGCGCGGAACACTGAAGCTTTCTTT. It translates to CATSRQGARNTEAFF.

The chain recombines TRBV6-2 or TRBV6-3 with TRBJ1-1, with D tentatively TRBD1 (6 bases). V dropped 4 bases and J dropped 1 base, with 16 bases sitting between them. Germline V lookup: CDR1 MNHEY, CDR2 SVGEGT. The CDR3 contains 16 residues. The CDR3 is CASSSPDTGQNTEAFF. CDR3 nucleotide sequence: TGTGCCAGCAGTTCCCCAGACACAGGGCAGAACACTGAAGCTTTCTTT.